This paragraph covers one TCR beta chain sequence. This sample was taken from a study of shared T cell receptors in the human thymus. The method was immunoSEQ multiplex PCR; TCRdb's version includes in-frame clones alone and lacks a portion of them. The sample contains around 730,000 clones, approximately 85% of which appear only once. In germline, CDR1 is MNHNY, CDR2 SVGAGI (reference sequence). Trimming removed 3 bases at V and 6 bases at J, with 8 bases between. This CDR3 is 13 amino acids long. These sequences were also reported in another study, on human thymus T cells. Per that paper: Having surgery to correct congenital heart defects, healthy Finnish infants acted as the donors. Thymus was obtained from resections taken during corrective heart surgery. Thymic and blood repertoires seemed to favor certain V and J genes. Thymic repertoires of unrelated individuals were reported in related research to overlap highly.

The receptor comes from a girl under three years old with a congenital heart defect. Sequenced material: thymocytes. This chain links TRBV6-6 with TRBJ2-2; the D is unclear. As DNA, the CDR3 is TGTGCCAGCAGTTATGCACAGCCCGGGGAGCTGTTTTTT. Protein sequence: CASSYAQPGELFF.